The 7 T cell receptor beta chains below were found in one sample sequenced in a study of T-cell reconstitution after alpha-beta-depleted transplantation in children. During its preparation, the TCRbeta library received unique molecular identifiers. One entry per CDR3 protein, called by TCRdb with MiXCR from the PCR reads. The sample has around 80,000 distinct CDR3 sequences, over 15% seen once; the top ten hold 51%. The material sequenced was PBMCs, mostly from graft donor cells, taken 360 days after TCRalphabeta/CD19-depleted stem cell transplant. Source of these receptors: a male patient aged 2-15 years who had a stem cell transplant for acute lymphoblastic leukemia, so the T cells may come from the graft donor.

This clonotype was seen a few times. The V gene is TRBV12-3 or TRBV12-4, the J gene TRBJ2-7; weak D call: TRBD2 (6 bases). With 6 bases removed from V and 3 bases from J, the gap between germline ends came to 15 bases. The CDR3 consists of 14 residues. The CDR3 region is CASSPGWGVYEQYF. The CDR3 DNA reads TGTGCCAGCAGCCCCGGCTGGGGGGTCTACGAGCAGTACTTC.

The V and J genes are TRBV6-6 and TRBJ2-7; tentative D call: TRBD1 (6 bases). There are 12 residues in the CDR3. Germline CDR1 is MNHNY and CDR2 is SVGAGI (reference sequence). V dropped 6 bases and J dropped 4 bases, with 10 bases sitting between them. CDR3 nucleotide sequence: TGTGCCAGCAGCCTCGGACAGTACGAGCAGTACTTC. As protein: CASSLGQYEQYF.

The V and J genes are TRBV12-3 or TRBV12-4 and TRBJ2-1, with D possibly being TRBD2 (6 bases). The CDR3 extends over 18 amino acids. Trimming pared 2 bases from V and 5 bases from J, leaving 22 bases between. CDR3 sequence: CASSLYHRGLHEDNEQFF. Here the CDR3 DNA reads TGTGCCAGCAGTTTATACCATCGGGGACTCCATGAGGACAATGAGCAGTTCTTC.

Of note for this clonotype: At one end the junction does not follow the germline gene, possibly because of a read error. The V and J genes are TRBV7-7 and TRBJ2-5, with 10 positions matching TRBD1. The CDR3 covers 19 residues. Per germline, CDR1 SSHAT and CDR2 FNYEAQ (reference sequence). The CDR3 protein is CASSLRVTGGDLYQETQYF. DNA for the CDR3: TGTGCTAGCAGCTTAAGGGTGACAGGGGGCGATTTGTACCAAGAGACCCAGTACTTC.

The chain is built from TRBV20-1 and TRBJ2-5; 10 positions match TRBD2. Germline V CDR1 and CDR2: DFQATT, SNEGSKA (reference sequence). CDR3 length: 14 amino acids. With 0 bases clipped from V and 6 bases from J, the junction kept 4 bases outside the gene matches. The CDR3 is CSARDLLAGQTQYF. CDR3 bases: TGCAGTGCTAGAGATCTACTAGCGGGGCAGACCCAGTACTTC.

This clonotype was seen more than once but under ten times. V is TRBV10-3 and J is TRBJ1-1; 7 positions agree with TRBD1. The CDR3 loop spans 15 amino acids. Looked up from germline, CDR1 is ENHRY and CDR2 is SYGVKD. J gave up 6 bases and V 6 bases, and 13 bases lay outside the gene matches. The CDR3 here is CAIRYSDRAGAEAFF. In DNA, the CDR3 is TGTGCCATCAGGTATTCAGACAGGGCTGGGGCTGAAGCTTTCTTT.

This clonotype was recorded many times. This chain links TRBV7-9 with TRBJ2-3; TRBD1 agrees at 8 bases. The germline V gene has CDR1 SEHNR and CDR2 FQNEAQ (reference sequence). V shed 5 bases and J 1 base; nucleotides not matched to a gene: 8. This CDR3 has 16 amino acids. CDR3 amino acids: CASSPWTGLGTDTQYF. The CDR3 DNA reads as TGTGCCAGCAGCCCCTGGACAGGGTTAGGCACAGATACGCAGTATTTT.